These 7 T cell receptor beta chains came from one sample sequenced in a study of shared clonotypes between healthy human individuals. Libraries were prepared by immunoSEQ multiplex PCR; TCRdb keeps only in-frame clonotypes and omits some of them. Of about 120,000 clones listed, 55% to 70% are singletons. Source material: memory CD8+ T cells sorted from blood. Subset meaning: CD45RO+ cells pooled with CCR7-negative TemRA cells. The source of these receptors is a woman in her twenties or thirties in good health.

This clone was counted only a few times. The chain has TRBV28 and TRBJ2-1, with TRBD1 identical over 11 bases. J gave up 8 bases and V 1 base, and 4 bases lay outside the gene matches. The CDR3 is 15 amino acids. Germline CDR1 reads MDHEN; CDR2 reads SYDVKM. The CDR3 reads CASSLYGQGADEQFF. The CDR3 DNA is TGTGCCAGCAGTTTATACGGACAGGGGGCGGATGAGCAGTTCTTC. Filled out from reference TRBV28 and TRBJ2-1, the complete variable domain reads DVKVTQSSRYLVKRTGEKVFLECVQDMDHENMFWYRQDPGLGLRLIYFSYDVKMKEKGDIPEGYSVSREKKERFSLILESASTNQTSMYLCASSLYGQGADEQFFGPGTRLTVL.

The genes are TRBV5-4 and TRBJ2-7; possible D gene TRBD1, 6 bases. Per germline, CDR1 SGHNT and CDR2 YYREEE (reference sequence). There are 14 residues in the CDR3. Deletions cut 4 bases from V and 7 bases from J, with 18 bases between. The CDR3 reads CASSQNRALREQYF. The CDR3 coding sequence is TGTGCCAGCAGCCAGAACAGGGCTCTCCGGGAGCAGTACTTC.

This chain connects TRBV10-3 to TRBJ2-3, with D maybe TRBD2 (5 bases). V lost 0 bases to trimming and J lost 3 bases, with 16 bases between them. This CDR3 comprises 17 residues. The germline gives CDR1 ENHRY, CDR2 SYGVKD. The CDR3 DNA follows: TGTGCCATCAGTGAGTCTGGGTTAATAGGCGGGACAGATACGCAGTATTTT. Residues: CAISESGLIGGTDTQYF.

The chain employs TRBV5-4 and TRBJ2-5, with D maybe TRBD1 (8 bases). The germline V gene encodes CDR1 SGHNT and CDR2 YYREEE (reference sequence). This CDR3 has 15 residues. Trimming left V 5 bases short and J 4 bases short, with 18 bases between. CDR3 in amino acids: CASRKTGEGLETQYF. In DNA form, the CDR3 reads TGTGCCAGCAGAAAGACAGGGGAGGGACTAGAGACCCAGTACTTC.

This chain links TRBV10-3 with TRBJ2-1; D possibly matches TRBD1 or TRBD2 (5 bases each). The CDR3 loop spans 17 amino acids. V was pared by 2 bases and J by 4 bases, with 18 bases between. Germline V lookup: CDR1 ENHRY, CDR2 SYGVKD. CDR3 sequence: CAISELDLLREYNEQFF. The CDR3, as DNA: TGTGCCATCAGTGAGCTGGACCTACTCAGGGAGTACAATGAGCAGTTCTTC.

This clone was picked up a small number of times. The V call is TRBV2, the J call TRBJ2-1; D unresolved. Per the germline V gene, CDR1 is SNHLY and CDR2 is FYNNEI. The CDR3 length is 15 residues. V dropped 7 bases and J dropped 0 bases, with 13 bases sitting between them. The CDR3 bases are TGTGCCAGCATTCTCAGCGCTAGCTCCTACAATGAGCAGTTCTTC. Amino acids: CASILSASSYNEQFF. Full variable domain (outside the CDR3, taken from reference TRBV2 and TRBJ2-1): EPEVTQTPSHQVTQMGQEVILRCVPISNHLYFYWYRQILGQKVEFLVSFYNNEISEKSEIFDDQFSVERPDGSNFTLKIRSTKLEDSAMYFCASILSASSYNEQFFGPGTRLTVL.

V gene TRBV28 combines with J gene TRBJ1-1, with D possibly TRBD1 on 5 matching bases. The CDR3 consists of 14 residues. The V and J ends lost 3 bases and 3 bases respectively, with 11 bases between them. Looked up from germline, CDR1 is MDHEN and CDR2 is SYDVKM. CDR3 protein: CASSFRQSYTEAFF. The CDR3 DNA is TGTGCCAGCAGTTTTCGACAGAGCTACACTGAAGCTTTCTTT. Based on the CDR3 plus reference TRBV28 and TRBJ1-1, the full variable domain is DVKVTQSSRYLVKRTGEKVFLECVQDMDHENMFWYRQDPGLGLRLIYFSYDVKMKEKGDIPEGYSVSREKKERFSLILESASTNQTSMYLCASSFRQSYTEAFFGQGTRLTVV.